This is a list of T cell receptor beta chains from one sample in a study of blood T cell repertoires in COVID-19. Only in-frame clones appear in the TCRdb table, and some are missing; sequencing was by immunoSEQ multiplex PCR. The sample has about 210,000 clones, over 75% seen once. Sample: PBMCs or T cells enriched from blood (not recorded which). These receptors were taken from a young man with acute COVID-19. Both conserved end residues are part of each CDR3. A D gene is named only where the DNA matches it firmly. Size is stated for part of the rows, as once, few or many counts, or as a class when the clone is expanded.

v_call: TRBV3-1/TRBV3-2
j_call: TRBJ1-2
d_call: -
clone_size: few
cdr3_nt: TGTGCCAGCAGCCAAGGCTGGGTGGGCGGCTACACCTTC
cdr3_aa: CASSQGWVGGYTF

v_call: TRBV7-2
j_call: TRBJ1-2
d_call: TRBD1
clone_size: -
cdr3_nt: TGTGCCAGCAGCTTAGCGGGACAGAACTATGGCTACACCTTC
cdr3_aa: CASSLAGQNYGYTF

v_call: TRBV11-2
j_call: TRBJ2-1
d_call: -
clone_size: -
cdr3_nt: TGTGCCAGCAGCTTAGTGATTGGGTCGGGCAATGAGCAGTTCTTC
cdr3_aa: CASSLVIGSGNEQFF

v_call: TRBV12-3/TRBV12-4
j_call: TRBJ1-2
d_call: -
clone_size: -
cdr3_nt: TGTGCCAGCAGTTTGGGGGCCGGTGGCTACACCTTC
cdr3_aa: CASSLGAGGYTF

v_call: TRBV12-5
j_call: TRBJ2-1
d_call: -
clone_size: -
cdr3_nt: TGTGCTAGTGGTCCCAGGGCAGCCCTAGGCGATGAGCAGTTCTTC
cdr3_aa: CASGPRAALGDEQFF

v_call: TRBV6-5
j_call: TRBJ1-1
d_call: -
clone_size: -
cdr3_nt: TGTGCCAGCAGTTACGGGGGCCTTAACACTGAAGCTTTCTTT
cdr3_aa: CASSYGGLNTEAFF

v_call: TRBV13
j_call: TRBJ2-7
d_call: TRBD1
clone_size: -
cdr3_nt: TGTGCCAGCAGCGAAGGACAGGGCTCCTACGAGCAGTACTTC
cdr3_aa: CASSEGQGSYEQYF

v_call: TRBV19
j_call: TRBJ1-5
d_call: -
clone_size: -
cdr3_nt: TGTGCCAGTCATACGAGATCCGGGAGACTCAATCAGCCCCAGCATTTT
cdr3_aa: CASHTRSGRLNQPQHF

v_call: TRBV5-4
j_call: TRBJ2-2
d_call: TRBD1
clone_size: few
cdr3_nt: TGTGCCAGCAGCTGGGGGGACAGGAGGAACACCGGGGAGCTGTTTTTT
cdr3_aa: CASSWGDRRNTGELFF

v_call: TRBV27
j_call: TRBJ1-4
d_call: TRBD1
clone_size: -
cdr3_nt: TGTGCCAGCAGTTTGACAGGGGGACGGAATGAAAAACTGTTTTTT
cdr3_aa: CASSLTGGRNEKLFF

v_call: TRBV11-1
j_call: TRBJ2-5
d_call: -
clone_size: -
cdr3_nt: TGTGCCAGCAGTCCTGGGGCAGGGTTGATGGCCCAGTACTTC
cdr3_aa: CASSPGAGLMAQYF

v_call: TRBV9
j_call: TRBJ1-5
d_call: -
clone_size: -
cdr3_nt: TGTGCCAGCAGCGGAGAGGCGGGTAGCAATCAGCCCCAGCATTTT
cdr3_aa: CASSGEAGSNQPQHF

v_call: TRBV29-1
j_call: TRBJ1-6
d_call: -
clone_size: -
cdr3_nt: TGCAGCGTTGTCGCAGGAGGTAGCAATTCACCCCTCCACTTT
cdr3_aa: CSVVAGGSNSPLHF

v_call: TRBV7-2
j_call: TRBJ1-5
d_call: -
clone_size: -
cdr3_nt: TGTGCCAGCAGCCCCCTAGCGGTAATTCAGCCCCAGCATTTT
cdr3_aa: CASSPLAVIQPQHF

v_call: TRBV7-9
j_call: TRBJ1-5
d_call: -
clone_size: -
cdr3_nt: TGTGCCAGCAACACGCGGGGGGCGGCGAGCAATCAGCCCCAGCATTTT
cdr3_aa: CASNTRGAASNQPQHF

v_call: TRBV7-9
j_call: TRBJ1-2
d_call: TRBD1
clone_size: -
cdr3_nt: TGTGCCAGCAGCCTAGGGGACAGGGGAGTTGATGGCTACACCTTC
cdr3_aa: CASSLGDRGVDGYTF

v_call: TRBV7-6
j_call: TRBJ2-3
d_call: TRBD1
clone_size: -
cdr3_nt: TGTGCCAGCAGCCCCCTGACAGGGGCCAACACAGATACGCAGTATTTT
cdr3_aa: CASSPLTGANTDTQYF

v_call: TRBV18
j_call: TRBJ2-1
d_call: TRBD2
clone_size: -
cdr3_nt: TGTGCCAGCTCACCAGAGTCGGGGGGCTCCTACAATGAGCAGTTCTTC
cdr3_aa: CASSPESGGSYNEQFF

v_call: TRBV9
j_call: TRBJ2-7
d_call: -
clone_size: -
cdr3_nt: TGTGCCAGCAGCGTAGCCAGTCACTCCTACGAGCAGTACTTC
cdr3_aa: CASSVASHSYEQYF

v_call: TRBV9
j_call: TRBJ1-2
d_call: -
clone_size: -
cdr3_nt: TGTGCCAGTGCCGGTAATGGCTACACCTTC
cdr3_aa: CASAGNGYTF

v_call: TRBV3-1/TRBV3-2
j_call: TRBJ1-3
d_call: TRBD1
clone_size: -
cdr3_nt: TGTGCCAGCAGCCAACGGGACAGAGACCCCTCTGGAAACACCATATATTTT
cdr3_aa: CASSQRDRDPSGNTIYF

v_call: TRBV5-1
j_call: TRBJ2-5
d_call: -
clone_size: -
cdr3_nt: TGCGCCAGCTATACCCGACGGGAAGAGACCCAGTACTTC
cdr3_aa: CASYTRREETQYF

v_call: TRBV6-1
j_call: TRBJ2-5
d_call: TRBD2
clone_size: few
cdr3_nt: TGTGCCAGCAGTGAAGTTCCTGGCGGGACTAGCGGGGCCTTCCAAGAGACCCAGTACTTC
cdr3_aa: CASSEVPGGTSGAFQETQYF

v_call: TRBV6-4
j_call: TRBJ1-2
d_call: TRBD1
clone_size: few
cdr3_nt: TGTGCCAGCAGTGACTCGACAGGGGGCGGCTACACCTTC
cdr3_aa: CASSDSTGGGYTF

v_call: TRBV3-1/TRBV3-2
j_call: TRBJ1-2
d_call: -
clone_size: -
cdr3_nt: TGTGCCAGCAGCCAAGATCCCTCCGGGAGAAAGGGCTACACCTTC
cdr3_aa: CASSQDPSGRKGYTF

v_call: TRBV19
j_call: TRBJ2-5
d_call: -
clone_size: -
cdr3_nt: TGTGCTACAGCAGAAGAGACCCAGTACTTC
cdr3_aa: CATAEETQYF

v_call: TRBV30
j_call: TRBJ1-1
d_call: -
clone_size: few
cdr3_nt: TGTGCCTGGGAGTCAGCGAGCGAAGCTTTCTTT
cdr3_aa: CAWESASEAFF

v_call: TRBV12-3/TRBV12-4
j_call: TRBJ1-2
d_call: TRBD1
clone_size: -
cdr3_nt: TGTGCCAGCAGCCGGGACAGTTATGGCTACACCTTC
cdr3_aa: CASSRDSYGYTF

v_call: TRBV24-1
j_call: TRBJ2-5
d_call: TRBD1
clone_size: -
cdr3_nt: TGTGCCACCAGTAGGGACAGCCGTGGTGCGACCCAGTACTTC
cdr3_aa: CATSRDSRGATQYF

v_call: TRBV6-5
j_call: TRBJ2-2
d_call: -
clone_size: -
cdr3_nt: TGTGCCAGCAACGACAGAGCGAACGGGGAGCTGTTTTTT
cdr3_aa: CASNDRANGELFF

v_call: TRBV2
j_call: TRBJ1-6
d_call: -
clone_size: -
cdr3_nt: TGTGCCAGCAGTGATCTACCCCCCCTCCACTTT
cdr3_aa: CASSDLPPLHF

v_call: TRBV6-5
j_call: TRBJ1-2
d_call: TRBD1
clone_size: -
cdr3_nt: TGTGCCAACGCACCGGGACAGGGACTATCCTATGGCTACACCTTC
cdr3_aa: CANAPGQGLSYGYTF

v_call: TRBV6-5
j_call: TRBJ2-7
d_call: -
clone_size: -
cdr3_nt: TGTGCCAGCAGTTACTCGGTGCGGGGGCCATACGAGCAGTACTTC
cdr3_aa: CASSYSVRGPYEQYF

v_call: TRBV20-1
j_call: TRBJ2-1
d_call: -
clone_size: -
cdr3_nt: TGCAGTGCTCCCCGGGGGAATGAGCAGTTCTTC
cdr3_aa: CSAPRGNEQFF

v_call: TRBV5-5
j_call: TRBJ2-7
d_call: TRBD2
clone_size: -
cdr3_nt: TGTGCCAGCAGCTTGCCCGGCGGGGGGAACTACGAGCAGTACTTC
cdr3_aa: CASSLPGGGNYEQYF

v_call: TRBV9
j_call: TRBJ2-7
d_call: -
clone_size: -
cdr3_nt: TGTGCCAGCAGCGCTTCCCCAGGATCCGCCTACGAGCAGTACTTC
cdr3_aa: CASSASPGSAYEQYF

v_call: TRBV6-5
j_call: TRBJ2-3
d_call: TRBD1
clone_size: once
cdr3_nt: TGTGCCAGCCTCAGGGGGCAGGGGCCCACAGATACGCAGTATTTT
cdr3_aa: CASLRGQGPTDTQYF

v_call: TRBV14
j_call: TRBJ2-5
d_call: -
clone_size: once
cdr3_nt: TGTGCCAGCAGCCAAGATACAACTTGGCAGGGTCACGAGACCCAGTACTTC
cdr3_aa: CASSQDTTWQGHETQYF

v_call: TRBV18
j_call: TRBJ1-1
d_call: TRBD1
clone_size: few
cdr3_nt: TGTGCCAGCTCACCACCCACAGGGGATATGAACACTGAAGCTTTCTTT
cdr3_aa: CASSPPTGDMNTEAFF

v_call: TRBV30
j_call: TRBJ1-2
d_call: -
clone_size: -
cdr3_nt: TGTGCCTGGAGTGTAGGACACGGCGATGGCTACACCTTC
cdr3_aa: CAWSVGHGDGYTF

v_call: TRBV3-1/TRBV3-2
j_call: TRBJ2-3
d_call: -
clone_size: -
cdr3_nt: TGTGCCAGCAGCCGCGGCGGGACTTTCACAGATACGCAGTATTTT
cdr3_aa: CASSRGGTFTDTQYF

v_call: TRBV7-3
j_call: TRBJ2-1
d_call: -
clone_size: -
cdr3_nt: TGTGCCAGCAGCTCCAAAGGACTACGGGAGCAGTTCTTC
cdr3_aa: CASSSKGLREQFF

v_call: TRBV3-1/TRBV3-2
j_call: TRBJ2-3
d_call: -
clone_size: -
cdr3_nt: TGTGCCAGCAGCCTTCCGGGGGTCGCAGATACGCAGTATTTT
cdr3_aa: CASSLPGVADTQYF

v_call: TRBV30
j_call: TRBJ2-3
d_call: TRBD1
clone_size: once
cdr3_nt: TGTGCCTTGGACAGGTTTTCTAGCACAGATACGCAGTATTTT
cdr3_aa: CALDRFSSTDTQYF

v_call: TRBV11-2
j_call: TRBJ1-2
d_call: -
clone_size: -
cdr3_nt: TGTGCCAGCAGCTTAGATTCTGGTATTAGTGGCTACACCTTC
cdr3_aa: CASSLDSGISGYTF

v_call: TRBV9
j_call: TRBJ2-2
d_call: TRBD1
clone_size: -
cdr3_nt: TGTGCCAGCAGCGTAGGGACAGGGGGATCGAACACCGGGGAGCTGTTTTTT
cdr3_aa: CASSVGTGGSNTGELFF

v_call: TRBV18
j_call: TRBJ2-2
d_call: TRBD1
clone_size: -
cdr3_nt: TGTGCCAGCTCATCTACCCCCGGACAGGGCAAAACCGGGGAGCTGTTTTTT
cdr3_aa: CASSSTPGQGKTGELFF

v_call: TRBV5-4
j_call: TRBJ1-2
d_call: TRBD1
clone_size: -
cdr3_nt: TGTGCCAGCAGCTTCGGGGACAGGGCGGGTTACTATGGCTACACCTTC
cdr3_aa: CASSFGDRAGYYGYTF

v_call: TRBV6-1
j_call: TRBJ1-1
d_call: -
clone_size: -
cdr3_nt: TGTGCCAGCAGTGAACTGTGGGCATTTGGCACTGAAGCTTTCTTT
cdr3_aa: CASSELWAFGTEAFF

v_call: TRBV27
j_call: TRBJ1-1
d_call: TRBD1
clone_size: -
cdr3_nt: TGTGCCAGCAGTGAGACAGGGGGAATGAACACTGAAGCTTTCTTT
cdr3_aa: CASSETGGMNTEAFF

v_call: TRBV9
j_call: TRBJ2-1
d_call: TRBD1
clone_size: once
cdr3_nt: TGTGCCAGCACCCTAGGGGGACAGAGCTCCTACAATGAGCAGTTCTTC
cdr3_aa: CASTLGGQSSYNEQFF

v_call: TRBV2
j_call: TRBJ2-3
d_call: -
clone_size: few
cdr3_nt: TGTGCCAGCGGGTGGACAACAGATACGCAGTATTTT
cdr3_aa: CASGWTTDTQYF

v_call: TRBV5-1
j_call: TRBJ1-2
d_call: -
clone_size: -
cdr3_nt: TGCGCCAGCAGCAACTTGGCGTCCGGGGCTAACTATGGCTACACCTTC
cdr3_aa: CASSNLASGANYGYTF

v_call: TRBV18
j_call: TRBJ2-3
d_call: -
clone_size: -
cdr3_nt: TGTGCCAGCTCACCATACGACAGGTGGACTAGCACAGATACGCAGTATTTT
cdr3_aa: CASSPYDRWTSTDTQYF

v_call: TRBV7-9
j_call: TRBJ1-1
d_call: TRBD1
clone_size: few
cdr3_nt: TGTGCCAGCAGCTTACGGACACTAAGACAGGGGATGAACACTGAAGCTTTCTTT
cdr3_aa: CASSLRTLRQGMNTEAFF

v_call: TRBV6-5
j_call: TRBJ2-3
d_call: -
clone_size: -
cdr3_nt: TGTGCCAGCTCCTCGGGGGGCTTAACAGATACGCAGTATTTT
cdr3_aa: CASSSGGLTDTQYF

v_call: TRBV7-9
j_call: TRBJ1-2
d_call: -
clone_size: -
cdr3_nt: TGTGCCAGCAGCTTAGCCCCGGACAGCTCTGGGGATGGCTACACCTTC
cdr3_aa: CASSLAPDSSGDGYTF